These 32 T cell receptor beta chains originate from one sample sequenced in a study of T-cell reconstitution after alpha-beta-depleted transplantation in children. For TCRbeta, the library was prepared with unique molecular identifiers. TCRdb called the PCR reads again in MiXCR, with one record for every CDR3 protein. The sample holds about 470,000 distinct CDR3 sequences, 43% seen once. Material: PBMCs, obtained before TCRalphabeta/CD19-depleted stem cell transplant. The receptors stem from a girl aged 2-10 years with aplastic anemia, due to receive a stem cell transplant.

The sample holds a few counts of this clonotype. This chain connects TRBV5-1 to TRBJ2-5; TRBD2 might be the D (5 bases). Germline V CDR1 and CDR2: SGHRS, YFSETQ. V was shortened by 2 bases and J by 5 bases, with 19 bases between the two germline ends. This CDR3 region has 16 residues. CDR3 DNA sequence: TGCGCCAGCAGCTTCCAGAGGACTGGTTCTCGGGAGACCCAGTACTTC. Amino acids: CASSFQRTGSRETQYF. Supplemented by reference TRBV5-1 and TRBJ2-5, the full variable domain reads KAGVTQTPRYLIKTRGQQVTLSCSPISGHRSVSWYQQTPGQGLQFLFEYFSETQRNKGNFPGRFSGRQFSNSRSEMNVSTLELGDSALYLCASSFQRTGSRETQYFGPGTRLLVL.

At least ten counts were recorded for this clonotype. This chain links TRBV6-1 with TRBJ2-1; TRBD1 might be the D (6 bases). This CDR3 is 16 amino acids long. The germline V and J ends were trimmed by 3 bases and 4 bases, with 16 bases remaining between them. The germline gives CDR1 MNHNS, CDR2 SASEGT. CDR3 amino acids: CASSDSNRDPYNEQFF. The CDR3 coding sequence is TGTGCCAGCAGTGACAGCAACAGGGATCCTTACAATGAGCAGTTCTTC.

The genes are TRBV7-2 and TRBJ2-2; D gene unclear. The V end lost 1 base, the J end lost 3 bases, and 9 bases lay between the germline ends. The CDR3 contains 15 residues. CDR1 SGHTA and CDR2 FQGNSA come from the germline V gene. CDR3 region: CASSLGLRYTGELFF. The CDR3 region has the DNA TGTGCCAGCAGCTTAGGCCTCCGTTACACCGGGGAGCTGTTTTTT.

This rearrangement joins TRBV7-9 to TRBJ2-7; D may correspond to TRBD1 or TRBD2 (5 bases each). Looked up from germline, CDR1 is SEHNR and CDR2 is FQNEAQ (reference sequence). V was pared by 5 bases and J by 0 bases, with 17 bases between. The CDR3 covers 16 residues. The CDR3 protein is CASSPPRDGFSYEQYF. The CDR3 DNA reads TGTGCCAGCAGCCCACCCCGGGACGGATTCTCCTACGAGCAGTACTTC.

The J gene is TRBJ2-3, the V gene TRBV5-1, with D possibly TRBD1 on 6 matching bases. The CDR3 spans 15 residues. V lost 4 bases to trimming and J lost 0 bases, with 12 bases between them. From germline, CDR1 is SGHRS and CDR2 YFSETQ. The CDR3 spells CASSGGHRSTDTQYF. The DNA of the CDR3 is TGCGCCAGCAGCGGGGGACACCGTAGCACAGATACGCAGTATTTT.

The J gene is TRBJ2-1, the V gene TRBV18; 12 bases fit TRBD2. The CDR3 extends over 15 amino acids. The V and J ends lost 2 bases and 9 bases, in that order; junction bases with no gene match: 5. Germline V gene data show CDR1 as KGHSH and CDR2 as LQKENI. CDR3 region: CASSPALAGGAEQFF. DNA for the CDR3: TGTGCCAGCTCACCAGCGCTAGCGGGAGGGGCTGAGCAGTTCTTC.

This rearrangement joins TRBV10-3 to TRBJ2-2, with TRBD2 matching 13 bases. CDR1 and CDR2 from the germline V gene are ENHRY and SYGVKD. Germline trimming cut 2 bases from V and 5 bases from J; bases unmatched to any gene: 8. The CDR3 is 18 residues long. CDR3 residues: CAISETPTSGRSTGELFF. The CDR3, as DNA: TGTGCCATCAGTGAGACACCGACTAGCGGGAGGTCTACCGGGGAGCTGTTTTTT.

There are a few counts of this clonotype. This rearrangement joins TRBV15 to TRBJ1-1; TRBD1 matches at 9 bases. Trimming took 5 bases from V and 1 from J; bases not matched to a gene: 8. The CDR3 contains 16 residues. Germline values: CDR1 LNHNV, CDR2 YYDKDF (reference sequence). CDR3 bases: TGTGCCACCAGCCGTATTGGGACAGGGCCGAACACTGAAGCTTTCTTT. Protein product: CATSRIGTGPNTEAFF.

The rearrangement joins TRBV7-2 to TRBJ2-4; D tentatively fits TRBD1 or TRBD2 (5 bases each). Trimming removed 5 bases at V and 7 bases at J, with 18 bases between. CDR3 length: 15 residues. Germline loops: CDR1 SGHTA, CDR2 FQGNSA. The CDR3 DNA is TGTGCCAGCAGCGCAAGTCCTGGGGGTGGGAACATTCAGTACTTC. Residues: CASSASPGGGNIQYF.

This clonotype was seen ten or more times. The chain carries TRBV20-1 and TRBJ1-2; possibly TRBD1 for D (5 bases). CDR1 is DFQATT, CDR2 SNEGSKA, per germline (reference sequence). V lost 1 base and J lost 2, with 11 bases in between. The CDR3 is 14 residues long. This CDR3 is CSARGQSDNYGYTF. CDR3 DNA sequence: TGCAGTGCTAGAGGACAGAGCGACAACTATGGCTACACCTTC.

V usage is TRBV6-2 or TRBV6-3 and J usage is TRBJ2-1; maybe TRBD1 (6 bases). Germline V CDR1 and CDR2: MNHEY, SVGEGT. The V end was cut by 7 bases, the J end by 3 bases, with 13 bases between. The CDR3 consists of 14 residues. The CDR3 here is CASISGVFYNEQFF. The CDR3 DNA is TGTGCCAGCATCTCAGGGGTTTTCTACAATGAGCAGTTCTTC.

V and J are TRBV5-1 and TRBJ2-1; 8 nucleotides line up with TRBD2. CDR1 is SGHRS, CDR2 YFSETQ, per germline. With 2 bases clipped from V and 6 bases from J, the junction kept 10 bases outside the gene matches. This CDR3 comprises 16 residues. CDR3 amino acids: CASSLLAAQGTNEQFF. CDR3 nucleotide sequence: TGCGCCAGCAGCTTACTAGCGGCCCAGGGAACCAATGAGCAGTTCTTC. The entire variable domain, with the rest obtained from reference TRBV5-1 and TRBJ2-1, is as follows: KAGVTQTPRYLIKTRGQQVTLSCSPISGHRSVSWYQQTPGQGLQFLFEYFSETQRNKGNFPGRFSGRQFSNSRSEMNVSTLELGDSALYLCASSLLAAQGTNEQFFGPGTRLTVL.

The chain joins TRBV5-6 to TRBJ1-1, with D unclear. CDR1 is SGHDT and CDR2 is YYEEEE in the germline V gene. Trimming removed 7 bases from V and 1 base from J, with 8 bases in between. CDR3 length equals 12 residues. The CDR3 reads CASGVGNTEAFF. In DNA form, the CDR3 reads TGTGCCAGCGGAGTTGGGAACACTGAAGCTTTCTTT. Using reference TRBV5-6 and TRBJ1-1 for the parts outside the CDR3, the full variable domain is DAGVTQSPTHLIKTRGQQVTLRCSPKSGHDTVSWYQQALGQGPQFIFQYYEEEERQRGNFPDRFSGHQFPNYSSELNVNALLLGDSALYLCASGVGNTEAFFGQGTRLTVV.

The chain uses TRBV20-1 and TRBJ2-7, with 7 bases aligning to TRBD2. V shed 0 bases and J 3 bases; nucleotides not matched to a gene: 11. Germline CDR1 DFQATT, CDR2 SNEGSKA (reference sequence). The CDR3 contains 16 residues. The CDR3 region has the DNA TGCAGTGCTAGAGATCCCAAGACTAGCACAGTCTACGAGCAGTACTTC. Translation: CSARDPKTSTVYEQYF.

The V and J genes are TRBV6-1 and TRBJ2-7; 10 positions agree with TRBD2. CDR3 length: 14 amino acids. Looked up from germline, CDR1 is MNHNS and CDR2 is SASEGT. Trimming removed 6 bases from V and 8 bases from J; junction bases left unmatched: 10. The CDR3 sequence: CASRTSGKEIQQYF. The CDR3 nucleotides read TGTGCCAGCAGAACTAGCGGGAAGGAAATCCAGCAGTACTTC.

This rearrangement joins TRBV5-1 to TRBJ1-1; 9 nucleotides match TRBD1. The CDR3 has 13 residues. The germline gives CDR1 SGHRS, CDR2 YFSETQ. V shed 3 bases and J 5 bases; nucleotides not matched to a gene: 2. The CDR3 reads CASSWDRETEAFF. DNA of the CDR3: TGCGCCAGCAGCTGGGACAGGGAAACTGAAGCTTTCTTT.

This rearrangement joins TRBV25-1 to TRBJ2-4; no firm D call. Between the trimmed V and J ends, which lost 6 bases and 2 bases, there was a span of 17 bases. Germline-derived CDR1 and CDR2 are MGHDK and SYGVNS. CDR3 length: 16 amino acids. The CDR3, as DNA: TGTGCCAGCAGCCCCGGGCCCATCTGCCCCAAAAACATTCAGTACTTC. It encodes CASSPGPICPKNIQYF.

The chain couples TRBV19 to TRBJ2-1; D remains ambiguous. Looked up from germline, CDR1 is LNHDA and CDR2 is SQIVND (reference sequence). This CDR3 has 14 amino acids. V was shortened by 6 bases and J by 4 bases, with 13 bases between the two germline ends. CDR3 in DNA: TGTGCCAGTAGCCTTCCGACACAATACAATGAGCAGTTCTTC. This translates into CASSLPTQYNEQFF.

This clonotype has a handful of counts. The rearrangement joins TRBV9 to TRBJ2-5; TRBD2 agrees at 13 bases. V was clipped by 1 base and J by 4 bases; unmatched bases: 4. The CDR3 contains 16 residues. The germline V gene encodes CDR1 SGDLS and CDR2 YYNGEE. The CDR3 DNA is TGTGCCAGCAGCGTACCCGGGACTAGCGGGACAGAGACCCAGTACTTC. Its protein product is CASSVPGTSGTETQYF. Complete variable domain (other parts from reference TRBV9 and TRBJ2-5): DSGVTQTPKHLITATGQRVTLRCSPRSGDLSVYWYQQSLDQGLQFLIQYYNGEERAKGNILERFSAQQFPDLHSELNLSSLELGDSALYFCASSVPGTSGTETQYFGPGTRLLVL.

The chain employs TRBV25-1 and TRBJ1-1, with D maybe TRBD1 (6 bases). V was cut by 4 bases and J by 3 bases, with 12 bases left in between. The CDR3 sequence is 14 residues long. Germline V gene data show CDR1 as MGHDK and CDR2 as SYGVNS. The CDR3 is CASSGTGSYTEAFF. As DNA, the CDR3 is TGTGCCAGCAGTGGCACAGGGTCTTACACTGAAGCTTTCTTT.

This clonotype occurred many times. This sequence joins TRBV12-3 or TRBV12-4 and TRBJ1-1, with D perhaps matching TRBD1 (5 bases). The CDR3 loop spans 14 amino acids. V gave up 5 bases and J gave up 6 bases, with 16 bases separating them. CDR3 DNA: TGTGCCAGCAGTGGTCGGGGGGGGTCCCCTGAAGCTTTCTTT. Protein: CASSGRGGSPEAFF.

This clonotype was detected ten times or more. The chain employs TRBV4-1 and TRBJ1-2, with D unclear. The CDR3 has 16 amino acids. V lost 0 bases and J lost 4, with 15 bases in between. Germline V gene lookup returns CDR1 MGHRA and CDR2 YSYEKL. The CDR3 region is CASSQDPGPGAYGYTF. The CDR3 DNA is TGCGCCAGCAGCCAAGACCCGGGCCCCGGAGCCTATGGCTACACCTTC.

The chain is built from TRBV29-1 and TRBJ2-3, with D unclear. This CDR3 has 12 amino acids. The V and J ends lost 4 bases and 6 bases respectively, with 11 bases between them. Germline V gene data show CDR1 as SQVTM and CDR2 as ANQGSEA. Written as DNA, the CDR3 is TGCAGCGTTGTGTCGTCCCGCGATACGCAGTATTTT. It codes for CSVVSSRDTQYF.

This chain uses TRBV20-1 with TRBJ2-5; D call uncertain. This CDR3 spans 14 amino acids. CDR1 and CDR2 from the germline V gene are DFQATT and SNEGSKA (reference sequence). Trimming removed 0 bases from V and 0 bases from J, with 8 bases in between. The CDR3 here is CSAREVNNQETQYF. As DNA, the CDR3 is TGCAGTGCTAGAGAAGTCAACAACCAAGAGACCCAGTACTTC.

CDR3 loop: CSGTGQATYNEQFF. CDR3 sequence (DNA): TGCAGCGGGACGGGACAGGCTACCTACAATGAGCAGTTCTTC. The rearrangement links TRBV29-1 to TRBJ2-1; TRBD1 matches at 8 bases. Germline V gene sequence: CDR1 SQVTM, CDR2 ANQGSEA. The CDR3 length is 14 residues. V dropped 7 bases and J dropped 2; count of bases not matched to a gene: 7.

The table lists this clonotype with many counts. The gene calls are TRBV5-1 and TRBJ1-1; no clear D gene. This CDR3 spans 15 amino acids. The germline CDR1 and CDR2 sequences are SGHRS and YFSETQ. The V end was cut by 0 bases, the J end by 0 bases, with 9 bases between. CDR3 amino acids: CASSLGDTVNTEAFF. In DNA form, the CDR3 reads TGCGCCAGCAGCTTGGGAGATACAGTGAACACTGAAGCTTTCTTT.

The genes are TRBV6-2 or TRBV6-3 and TRBJ2-1, with TRBD1 identical over 7 bases. Germline V gene sequence: CDR1 MNHEY, CDR2 SVGEGT. V shed 4 bases, J shed 2 bases, and the junction held 5 bases outside the gene matches. The CDR3 is 15 amino acids. The CDR3 loop reads CASSLRQGAYNEQFF. CDR3 coding DNA: TGTGCCAGCAGTTTAAGGCAGGGGGCCTACAATGAGCAGTTCTTC.

The sample holds a few counts of this clonotype. The CDR3 DNA sequence: TGTGCCAGTGGGACAGGGGGTACAGATACGCAGTATTTT. As protein: CASGTGGTDTQYF. This chain links TRBV28 with TRBJ2-3, with 11 bases fitting TRBD1. This CDR3 contains 13 residues. Germline CDR1 MDHEN, CDR2 SYDVKM. Trimming removed 9 bases from V and 3 bases from J; junction bases left unmatched: 2.

This clonotype has only a few counts. The chain joins TRBV7-3 to TRBJ2-1; 8 nucleotides match TRBD1. The V gene's germline CDR1 is SGHTA and CDR2 FQGTGA. The CDR3 sequence is 18 residues long. V dropped 6 bases and J dropped 0; count of bases not matched to a gene: 13. The CDR3 is CASSVSGTGLSSYNEQFF. CDR3 sequence (DNA): TGTGCCAGCAGTGTGTCCGGGACAGGTCTTTCCTCCTACAATGAGCAGTTCTTC.

This clonotype was recorded many times. The chain links TRBV7-3 to TRBJ1-1; 9 nucleotides agree with TRBD1. The CDR3 extends over 13 amino acids. The germline CDR1 and CDR2 sequences are SGHTA and FQGTGA. Trimming took 3 bases from V and 4 from J; bases not matched to a gene: 0. CDR3 sequence reads: CASSLTGGTEAFF. The CDR3 region has the DNA TGTGCCAGCAGCTTGACAGGGGGCACTGAAGCTTTCTTT.

This clonotype was observed once. This chain links TRBV10-3 with TRBJ2-6, with unresolved D. Trimming took off 2 bases at V and 0 bases at J, with 11 bases between the two ends. Per germline, CDR1 ENHRY and CDR2 SYGVKD. This CDR3 has 17 amino acids. The CDR3 loop is CAISEAQLRSGANVLTF. DNA for the CDR3: TGTGCCATCAGTGAGGCACAGCTCCGCTCTGGGGCCAACGTCCTGACTTTC.

This rearrangement joins TRBV15 to TRBJ2-5, with TRBD2 matching over 7 bases. CDR3 length: 14 residues. V lost 9 bases, J lost 3 bases, and 10 bases stayed unmatched. Germline V lookup: CDR1 LNHNV, CDR2 YYDKDF (reference sequence). For the CDR3, the DNA is TGTGCCACTAGAGAGAGTCGGGGGGAAGAGACCCAGTACTTC. This sequence encodes CATRESRGEETQYF. Filled out from reference TRBV15 and TRBJ2-5, the complete variable domain reads DAMVIQNPRYQVTQFGKPVTLSCSQTLNHNVMYWYQQKSSQAPKLLFHYYDKDFNNEADTPDNFQSRRPNTSFCFLDIRSPGLGDTAMYLCATRESRGEETQYFGPGTRLLVL.